Presented here are 9 T cell receptor beta chains from one specimen sequenced in a study of T cell changes during pregnancy in multiple sclerosis. Method: immunoSEQ multiplex PCR; TCRdb's copy keeps in-frame clones and lacks some. The sample holds about 32,000 clones, roughly nine tenths seen once. Sample: CD8+ T cells from peripheral blood mononuclear cells, taken in the second trimester of pregnancy. These receptors all stem from a female donor with multiple sclerosis, enrolled in a pregnancy study.

The chain couples TRBV11-3 to TRBJ2-3, with 7 bases identical to TRBD2. The length of the CDR3 is 13 residues. Germline loops: CDR1 SGHNT, CDR2 YENEEA. V was clipped by 5 bases and J by 5 bases; unmatched bases: 4. Here the CDR3 DNA reads TGTGCCAGCAGCCGTATAGCGGGAGATACGCAGTATTTT. Translated, it gives CASSRIAGDTQYF.

CDR3 DNA sequence: TGCGCCAGCAGCCAAGTTCACGGTTACGAGCAGTACTTC. Protein product: CASSQVHGYEQYF. The chain links TRBV4-1 to TRBJ2-7; no definite D call. Germline-derived CDR1 and CDR2 are MGHRA and YSYEKL. V lost 1 base and J lost 4, with 8 bases in between. The CDR3 sequence is 13 residues long.

The chain joins TRBV14 to TRBJ2-7; possible D gene TRBD2, 5 bases. From germline, CDR1 is SGHDN and CDR2 FVKESK. The CDR3 is 15 amino acids. V was pared by 5 bases and J by 2 bases, with 16 bases between. CDR3 nucleotides: TGTGCCAGCAGCATCTATCGGGGTTCCACCTACGAGCAGTACTTC. Translated, it gives CASSIYRGSTYEQYF. Full variable domain (remainder filled in from reference TRBV14 and TRBJ2-7): EAGVTQFPSHSVIEKGQTVTLRCDPISGHDNLYWYRRVMGKEIKFLLHFVKESKQDESGMPNNRFLAERTGGTYSTLKVQPAELEDSGVYFCASSIYRGSTYEQYFGPGTRLTVT.

This chain joins TRBV5-6 and TRBJ2-5, with D unclear. The better agreement between TRBJ2-7 and the DNA end casts doubt on the J call. The CDR3 spans 12 residues. Germline loops: CDR1 SGHDT, CDR2 YYEEEE. The CDR3 sequence is CASSLGSHEQYF. CDR3 sequence (DNA): TGTGCCAGCAGCTTGGGGAGCCACGAGCAGTACTTC.

This clone was counted once. The chain couples TRBV27 to TRBJ1-2, with a possible D match to TRBD1 (5 bases). The germline V gene encodes CDR1 MNHEY and CDR2 SMNVEV (reference sequence). The CDR3 is 14 amino acids. Trimming left V 4 bases short and J 0 bases short, with 9 bases between. The CDR3 nucleotides are TGTGCCAGCAGTTCCCGGGGGACTAACTATGGCTACACCTTC. Translated: CASSSRGTNYGYTF.

The rearrangement joins TRBV19 to TRBJ2-1, with a tentative D call TRBD2 (6 bases). The germline V gene encodes CDR1 LNHDA and CDR2 SQIVND (reference sequence). V lost 8 bases and J 6 bases, leaving 17 bases between the germline ends. This CDR3 is 14 amino acids long. CDR3: CASSIGRGGNEQFF. In nucleotides, the CDR3 is TGTGCCAGTTCGATCGGGCGGGGAGGCAATGAGCAGTTCTTC.

The chain couples TRBV6-4 to TRBJ2-3; 9 nucleotides line up with TRBD1. The CDR3 length is 17 residues. Trimming removed 4 bases from V and 3 bases from J; junction bases left unmatched: 11. Germline V gene lookup returns CDR1 MRHNA and CDR2 SNTAGT. This chain's CDR3 is CASSVPAPGQGTDTQYF. CDR3 DNA sequence: TGTGCCAGCAGTGTCCCTGCCCCGGGACAGGGAACAGATACGCAGTATTTT.

This clone has only one observation. The chain has TRBV13 and TRBJ1-3; D not certain. Looked up from germline, CDR1 is PRHDT and CDR2 is FYEKMQ (reference sequence). The CDR3 contains 13 residues. V was cut by 5 bases and J by 0 bases, with 5 bases left in between. The CDR3, as DNA: TGTGCCAGCAGCCCATCCTCTGGAAACACCATATATTTT. It specifies CASSPSSGNTIYF.

The chain combines TRBV15 with TRBJ1-3; TRBD1 is a possible D gene (5 bases). The length of the CDR3 is 16 residues. Deletions cut 3 bases from V and 4 bases from J, with 16 bases between. Germline loops: CDR1 LNHNV, CDR2 YYDKDF (reference sequence). The chain's CDR3 is CATSRGGGTFGNTIYF. The CDR3 DNA sequence: TGTGCCACCAGCAGGGGTGGAGGGACTTTCGGAAACACCATATATTTT. The full variable domain, with the rest looked up from reference TRBV15 and TRBJ1-3, is DAMVIQNPRYQVTQFGKPVTLSCSQTLNHNVMYWYQQKSSQAPKLLFHYYDKDFNNEADTPDNFQSRRPNTSFCFLDIRSPGLGDTAMYLCATSRGGGTFGNTIYFGEGSWLTVV.